One and the same sample provided the 4 T cell receptor beta chains below, sequenced in a study of cytomegalovirus exposure and HLA in healthy donors. The primer mix had 60 Vbeta and 13 Jbeta primers. The data were produced by immunoSEQ multiplex PCR, yet TCRdb's version contains in-frame clones alone and is incomplete. The sample contains approximately 180,000 clones, more than 80% of which appear only once. Sequenced sample: PBMCs. The receptor source for this set is a woman between 18 and 30 years old in good health and CMV-seropositive.

This clone was observed a handful of times. CDR3 nucleotides: TGTGCCAGCAGCTTAAGTACAGGCCGATTTAATTCACCCCTCCACTTT. Its protein is CASSLSTGRFNSPLHF. V usage is TRBV7-9 and J usage is TRBJ1-6; TRBD1 might be the D (5 bases). The V gene's germline CDR1 is SEHNR and CDR2 FQNEAQ (reference sequence). CDR3 size: 16 residues. The V gene lost 2 bases and the J gene lost 6 bases, with 14 bases spanning the gap.

The chain joins TRBV5-1 to TRBJ2-7, with D tentatively TRBD1 (5 bases). Trimming removed 4 bases from V and 4 bases from J, with 15 bases in between. CDR3 length equals 14 residues. Germline V lookup: CDR1 SGHRS, CDR2 YFSETQ. CDR3 in DNA: TGCGCCAGCAGCCTGGCTACAGGAGCATACGAGCAGTACTTC. Translated: CASSLATGAYEQYF.

This clone occurred once. This sequence joins TRBV5-1 and TRBJ1-4, with D perhaps matching TRBD1 (6 bases). The CDR3 consists of 17 residues. V was pared by 0 bases and J by 3 bases, with 15 bases between. The germline gives CDR1 SGHRS, CDR2 YFSETQ. For the CDR3, the DNA is TGCGCCAGCAGCTTGGGGCAGGGGCCTTACCCTAATGAAAAACTGTTTTTT. It encodes CASSLGQGPYPNEKLFF.

This chain uses TRBV9 with TRBJ1-2; possibly TRBD1 for D (5 bases). The CDR3 sequence is 13 residues long. Germline V gives CDR1 SGDLS, CDR2 YYNGEE. The V end was cut by 5 bases, the J end by 3 bases, with 11 bases between. DNA of the CDR3: TGTGCCAGCAGTACCAGCAGGGACTATGGCTACACCTTC. It encodes CASSTSRDYGYTF.